The 30 T cell receptor beta chains below come from one sample, sequenced in a study of Graves' ophthalmopathy and Graves' hyperthyroidism. RNA transcripts served as template for amplifying TCR beta CDR3 sequences. First-round RT-PCR relied on HTBI primers, and a second-round multiplex PCR came next. One entry per CDR3 protein, called by TCRdb with MiXCR from the multiplex PCR reads. The repertoire holds around 1.1 million distinct CDR3 sequences, with around a third as singletons. Sequenced: peripheral blood or thyroid tissue (not recorded which). The receptors shown here come from an adult man with Graves' hyperthyroidism.

This clonotype was seen a few times. CDR3 DNA: TGTGCCAGCACCCCCACAGGGGTAGACACCATATATTTT. It is translated as CASTPTGVDTIYF. This chain links TRBV6-5 with TRBJ1-3, with 7 bases fitting TRBD1. V dropped 7 bases and J dropped 8; count of bases not matched to a gene: 8. Germline V gene sequence: CDR1 MNHEY, CDR2 SVGAGI. The length of the CDR3 is 13 residues.

The V call is TRBV19, the J call TRBJ2-5; perhaps TRBD1 as D (6 bases). Trimming removed 3 bases at V and 4 bases at J, with 15 bases between. Germline loops: CDR1 LNHDA, CDR2 SQIVND (reference sequence). This CDR3 contains 15 residues. The CDR3 sequence is CASSIGGGWPETQYF. The CDR3 region has the DNA TGTGCCAGTAGTATTGGTGGGGGCTGGCCAGAGACCCAGTACTTC.

This clonotype was counted at least ten times. The chain is built from TRBV24-1 and TRBJ1-1; TRBD1 aligns across 8 bases. Germline V gene data show CDR1 as KGHDR and CDR2 as SFDVKD. The CDR3 is made up of 17 amino acids. V trimming: 4 bases; J trimming: 0 bases; junction bases outside the gene matches: 9. CDR3 nucleotides: TGTGCCACCAGTGAAGCGACAGGGGAATCTATGAACACTGAAGCTTTCTTT. This encodes CATSEATGESMNTEAFF.

Concerning this clonotype itself: One end of the junction varies from germline; a read error may be responsible. This rearrangement joins TRBV10-2 to TRBJ2-2; D may correspond to TRBD1 or TRBD2 (7 bases each). The germline gives CDR1 WSHSY, CDR2 SAAADI. The CDR3 is made up of 18 amino acids. The CDR3 sequence: CASSQGGGLGNDAGELFF. DNA of the CDR3: TGTGCCAGCAGCCAAGGGGGCGGACTAGGTAACGACGCCGGGGAGCTGTTTTTT.

The chain joins TRBV29-1 to TRBJ2-7; 9 nucleotides agree with TRBD2. Germline assignment: CDR1 SQVTM and CDR2 ANQGSEA. The CDR3 covers 14 residues. J was trimmed by 3 bases and V by 3 bases; bases with no gene match: 6. The CDR3 nucleotides read TGCAGCGTTGAGATCGGACTAGCGAGCTACGAGCAGTACTTC. Translated: CSVEIGLASYEQYF.

In its sample, this clonotype was seen many times. CDR3 DNA sequence: TGCGCCAGCAGCCCGGATGGGTGGTCGGACGAGCAGTACTTC. Its translation is CASSPDGWSDEQYF. The chain is built from TRBV5-1 and TRBJ2-7; D is unresolved. CDR1 is SGHRS, CDR2 YFSETQ, per germline. V lost 4 bases, J lost 5 bases, and 16 bases lay in between. CDR3 size: 14 residues.

The V and J genes are TRBV2 and TRBJ1-4; 10 bases are shared with TRBD1. The CDR3 consists of 21 residues. V shed 6 bases and J 0 bases; nucleotides not matched to a gene: 19. Germline loops: CDR1 SNHLY, CDR2 FYNNEI. The CDR3 spells CASRVDVGQGRWRTTNEKLFF. In nucleotides, the CDR3 is TGTGCCAGCAGAGTAGACGTGGGACAGGGGAGATGGAGGACAACTAATGAAAAACTGTTTTTT. Complete variable domain (other parts from reference TRBV2 and TRBJ1-4): EPEVTQTPSHQVTQMGQEVILRCVPISNHLYFYWYRQILGQKVEFLVSFYNNEISEKSEIFDDQFSVERPDGSNFTLKIRSTKLEDSAMYFCASRVDVGQGRWRTTNEKLFFGSGTQLSVL.

The J gene is TRBJ1-4, the V gene TRBV20-1; a weak D match, TRBD1 (5 bases). The V gene lost 3 bases and the J gene lost 11 bases, with 16 bases spanning the gap. The CDR3 runs 13 residues. The V gene's germline CDR1 is DFQATT and CDR2 SNEGSKA (reference sequence). The CDR3 DNA follows: TGCAGTGCTAGTGCTGTTACCGGGGGTAAACTGTTTTTT. This codes for CSASAVTGGKLFF.

Comments on this clonotype: This sequence may be a read error, since a much larger clone differs from it by one base. CDR3 amino acids: CAGSTQGARPQHF. In nucleotides, the CDR3 is TGTGCCGGCAGCACACAGGGGGCCCGGCCCCAGCATTTT. The V gene is TRBV7-9, the J gene TRBJ1-5; 9 bases are a match to TRBD1. Germline V gene lookup returns CDR1 SEHNR and CDR2 FQNEAQ (reference sequence). This CDR3 has 13 amino acids.

The rearrangement links TRBV25-1 to TRBJ1-2; D call uncertain. V shed 8 bases and J shed 7 bases, with 11 bases lying between them. Germline CDR1 MGHDK, CDR2 SYGVNS. CDR3 length equals 11 residues. CDR3: CASVSSGGYTF. CDR3 bases: TGTGCCAGCGTCTCGTCCGGTGGCTACACCTTC.

This clonotype was counted many times. This chain uses TRBV9 with TRBJ1-5; no clear D. Germline CDR1 SGDLS, CDR2 YYNGEE. V gave up 3 bases and J gave up 9 bases, with 10 bases separating them. CDR3 length: 12 amino acids. CDR3 DNA sequence: TGTGCCAGCAGCGCCGGTGGTTGGCCCCAGCATTTT. Amino acids: CASSAGGWPQHF.

Comment on this clonotype: A much larger clone is a single base away; this may be a read error. The chain has TRBV25-1 and TRBJ2-5; possibly TRBD1 or TRBD2 for D (5 bases each). V was cut by 3 bases and J by 8 bases, with 16 bases left in between. Germline loops: CDR1 MGHDK, CDR2 SYGVNS. The CDR3 runs to 14 residues. CDR3 residues: CASSDPEFGGTQYF. CDR3 DNA sequence: TGTGCCAGCAGTGACCCTGAATTTGGGGGTACCCAGTACTTC.

V usage is TRBV5-1 and J usage is TRBJ1-2; 9 nucleotides line up with TRBD1. This CDR3 has 15 residues. CDR1 is SGHRS, CDR2 YFSETQ, per germline. The J segment lost 3 bases and the V segment lost 4 bases, leaving 7 bases of the junction unmatched. The CDR3 is CASSPGDRVDYGYTF. The CDR3 bases are TGCGCCAGCAGCCCGGGGGACAGGGTAGACTATGGCTACACCTTC.

For this clonotype: Given a much more abundant clone one base away, this may be a read error. The chain links TRBV11-2 to TRBJ2-2; D is uncertain. The CDR3 is made up of 14 amino acids. Germline values: CDR1 SGHAT, CDR2 FQNNGV. The chain's CDR3 is CAGSHSIRTGELFF. CDR3 sequence (DNA): TGTGCCGGCAGCCACAGTATCAGGACCGGGGAGCTGTTTTTT.

This clonotype was counted at least ten times. The rearrangement links TRBV7-9 to TRBJ1-1; D remains unclear. The V gene's germline CDR1 is SEHNR and CDR2 FQNEAQ (reference sequence). The CDR3 is made up of 15 amino acids. The V end lost 5 bases, the J end lost 0 bases, and 13 bases lay between the germline ends. CDR3 nucleotides: TGTGCCAGCAGCCTTCCGGTCGAATTGAACACTGAAGCTTTCTTT. This translates into CASSLPVELNTEAFF. Variable domain in full (rest from reference TRBV7-9 and TRBJ1-1): DTGVSQNPRHKITKRGQNVTFRCDPISEHNRLYWYRQTLGQGPEFLTYFQNEAQLEKSRLLSDRFSAERPKGSFSTLEIQRTEQGDSAMYLCASSLPVELNTEAFFGQGTRLTVV.

This clonotype was seen repeatedly, ten times or more. This chain links TRBV5-1 with TRBJ2-7; the D gene could be TRBD1 or TRBD2 (6 bases each). Trimming took 0 bases from V and 3 from J, leaving 13 bases between them. CDR1 and CDR2 (germline): SGHRS, YFSETQ. There are 15 residues in the CDR3. Written as DNA, the CDR3 is TGCGCCAGCAGCTTGGAACGGGGGCACAGCTACGAGCAGTACTTC. Amino acids: CASSLERGHSYEQYF.

Turning to this clonotype: A read error may explain this, as a much larger clone is one base away. The chain joins TRBV19 to TRBJ2-7, with D possibly TRBD1 on 6 matching bases. The germline V and J ends were trimmed by 4 bases and 5 bases, with 12 bases remaining between them. Per the germline V gene, CDR1 is LNHDA and CDR2 is SQIVND (reference sequence). The CDR3 covers 13 residues. The CDR3 coding sequence is TGTGCCAGTAGTAGGCAGGGGATGCACGAGCAGTACTTC. Translation: CASSRQGMHEQYF.

This chain connects TRBV4-3 to TRBJ1-6, with 7 bases aligning to TRBD1. With 5 bases clipped from V and 7 bases from J, the junction kept 8 bases outside the gene matches. Germline assignment: CDR1 LGHNA and CDR2 YSLEER. The CDR3 length is 15 residues. CDR3 sequence reads: CASSSYRGENSPLHF. The CDR3 bases are TGCGCCAGCAGCTCGTACAGGGGAGAAAATTCACCCCTCCACTTT.

This clonotype appeared a few times. This chain connects TRBV7-2 to TRBJ2-7; 10 bases line up with TRBD2. Germline trimming cut 2 bases from V and 3 bases from J; bases unmatched to any gene: 4. Germline V lookup: CDR1 SGHTA, CDR2 FQGNSA. The CDR3 contains 15 residues. The CDR3 bases are TGTGCCAGCAGCTTACGGAGCGGGGGGGACTACGAGCAGTACTTC. As protein: CASSLRSGGDYEQYF. The variable domain in full, completed from reference TRBV7-2 and TRBJ2-7, reads GAGVSQSPSNKVTEKGKDVELRCDPISGHTALYWYRQSLGQGLEFLIYFQGNSAPDKSGLPSDRFSAERTGGSVSTLTIQRTQQEDSAVYLCASSLRSGGDYEQYFGPGTRLTVT.

This clonotype was found a few times. The chain uses TRBV4-3 and TRBJ1-1; D call uncertain. The ends were cut back, 1 base at V and 5 bases at J, with 14 bases in the middle. The germline gives CDR1 LGHNA, CDR2 YSLEER. This CDR3 has 15 residues. CDR3 sequence: CASSQATTAGTEAFF. Written as DNA, the CDR3 is TGCGCCAGCAGCCAAGCGACCACTGCGGGTACTGAAGCTTTCTTT.

The V gene is TRBV19, the J gene TRBJ1-6; 10 nucleotides align to TRBD1. The J segment lost 7 bases and the V segment lost 3 bases, leaving 3 bases of the junction unmatched. This CDR3 region has 15 residues. Per the germline V gene, CDR1 is LNHDA and CDR2 is SQIVND (reference sequence). In nucleotides, the CDR3 is TGTGCCAGTAGTATCGGACAGGGGGACAATTCACCCCTCCACTTT. This encodes CASSIGQGDNSPLHF.

The J gene is TRBJ1-1, the V gene TRBV6-5; TRBD1 matches 7 bases. V dropped 5 bases and J dropped 8; count of bases not matched to a gene: 11. Germline loops: CDR1 MNHEY, CDR2 SVGAGI. The CDR3 extends over 14 amino acids. CDR3 DNA sequence: TGTGCCAGCAGTACGGACAGGAGCCCGGGGGAAGCTTTCTTT. Translated, it gives CASSTDRSPGEAFF.

This chain uses TRBV29-1 with TRBJ2-7; 9 nucleotides agree with TRBD1. V gave up 0 bases and J gave up 2 bases; unmatched junction bases: 8. Per germline, CDR1 SQVTM and CDR2 ANQGSEA. The CDR3 is made up of 16 amino acids. DNA for the CDR3: TGCAGCGTTGAAGACCCCCGTACAGGGGGCCCCTACGAGCAGTACTTC. Residues: CSVEDPRTGGPYEQYF.

This clonotype showed up just a few times. This sequence joins TRBV4-3 and TRBJ1-2, with 8 bases aligning to TRBD1. Looked up from germline, CDR1 is LGHNA and CDR2 is YSLEER. V lost 0 bases and J lost 3; bases outside the gene matches: 6. This CDR3 spans 16 amino acids. DNA of the CDR3: TGCGCCAGCAGCCAAGATTCCGGACAGGGCGACTATGGCTACACCTTC. Its translation: CASSQDSGQGDYGYTF.

The V gene is TRBV4-2, the J gene TRBJ2-3; D is perhaps TRBD1 or TRBD2 (5 bases each). The CDR3 is 15 residues long. CDR1 LGHNA and CDR2 YNFKEQ come from the germline V gene. V was trimmed by 1 base and J by 2 bases, leaving 10 bases between them. Written as DNA, the CDR3 is TGTGCCAGCAGCCAAGCGATGGGGACCACAGATACGCAGTATTTT. It encodes CASSQAMGTTDTQYF.

The V and J genes are TRBV5-1 and TRBJ2-2; perhaps TRBD2 as D (6 bases). Germline lookup yields CDR1 SGHRS and CDR2 YFSETQ. Trimming took off 0 bases at V and 3 bases at J, with 12 bases between the two ends. The CDR3 is 16 amino acids. This chain's CDR3 is CASSLGQRVHTGELFF. The CDR3 coding sequence is TGCGCCAGCAGCTTGGGGCAGCGGGTGCACACCGGGGAGCTGTTTTTT. The full variable domain, rest sourced from reference TRBV5-1 and TRBJ2-2, is KAGVTQTPRYLIKTRGQQVTLSCSPISGHRSVSWYQQTPGQGLQFLFEYFSETQRNKGNFPGRFSGRQFSNSRSEMNVSTLELGDSALYLCASSLGQRVHTGELFFGEGSRLTVL.

This chain joins TRBV7-2 and TRBJ2-5; 10 nucleotides match TRBD2. The length of the CDR3 is 15 residues. After removal of 3 bases from V and 4 bases from J, the junction contained 5 bases not matched to a gene. Germline values: CDR1 SGHTA, CDR2 FQGNSA. As DNA, the CDR3 is TGTGCCAGCAGCTTGCCTAGCGGGAGCGGAGAGACCCAGTACTTC. Translation: CASSLPSGSGETQYF.

The count of this clonotype is one. The chain uses TRBV15 and TRBJ1-5, with unresolved D. Trimming removed 0 bases from V and 5 bases from J, with 5 bases in between. Germline V gene lookup returns CDR1 LNHNV and CDR2 YYDKDF (reference sequence). The CDR3 extends over 13 amino acids. The CDR3 spells CATSREGYQPQHF. DNA of the CDR3: TGTGCCACCAGCAGAGAGGGTTATCAGCCCCAGCATTTT.

V gene TRBV12-3 or TRBV12-4 combines with J gene TRBJ2-3; possible D gene TRBD1, 7 bases. V was pared by 1 base and J by 4 bases, with 15 bases between. The CDR3 spans 16 residues. CDR3 sequence reads: CASSLVPGGGADTQYF. The CDR3 region has the DNA TGTGCCAGCAGTTTAGTCCCCGGAGGGGGCGCAGATACGCAGTATTTT.

The chain employs TRBV29-1 and TRBJ1-1; 7 positions match TRBD1. The germline gives CDR1 SQVTM, CDR2 ANQGSEA. Trimming removed 1 base from V and 2 bases from J; junction bases left unmatched: 1. The CDR3 extends over 13 amino acids. The CDR3 here is CSVEGTGNTEAFF. The CDR3 DNA is TGCAGCGTTGAAGGGACAGGAAACACTGAAGCTTTCTTT.